Below, 30 T cell receptor beta chains from the same sample are listed, as sequenced in a study of HIV-infected patients and healthy controls. TCRdb reprocessed the 5' RACE reads via MiXCR and lists one record per CDR3 protein. The sample has about 67,000 distinct CDR3 sequences, about a sixth seen once. The sample consisted of CD4+ T cells from blood. These receptors came from a human donor in good health.

This clonotype was seen ten or more times. The chain links TRBV7-2 to TRBJ2-7; TRBD1 or TRBD2 may be the D gene (5 bases each). V lost 4 bases, J lost 2 bases, and 15 bases lay in between. The CDR3 loop spans 15 amino acids. Per the germline V gene, CDR1 is SGHTA and CDR2 is FQGNSA. The DNA for the CDR3 is TGTGCCAGCAGCTCAAAGGTTGGGACCACCTACGAGCAGTACTTC. This translates into CASSSKVGTTYEQYF.

A few counts support this clonotype. This chain links TRBV20-1 with TRBJ2-7; 7 bases fit TRBD2. The ends lost 3 bases at V and 5 bases at J; junction bases unmatched: 19. Per germline, CDR1 DFQATT and CDR2 SNEGSKA (reference sequence). This CDR3 is 17 amino acids long. In nucleotides, the CDR3 is TGCAGTGCTAGCCTAGGGTTGAAAGCGGGGAGTTCGAACGAGCAGTACTTC. Its protein product is CSASLGLKAGSSNEQYF.

DNA of the CDR3: TGTGCCAGCAGCCGGAGTGGAACTAGCGGATCCTACGAGCAGTACTTC. The encoded protein is CASSRSGTSGSYEQYF. V gene TRBV21-1 combines with J gene TRBJ2-7; the table gives TRBD2 as D, unverified against the DNA. TRBV21-1 is given as a pseudogene. The CDR3 has 16 residues.

The CDR3 loop is CASSEWDYSNQPQHF. The CDR3 DNA reads TGTGCCAGCAGTGAATGGGACTATTCCAATCAGCCCCAGCATTTT. V and J are TRBV2 and TRBJ1-5, with a possible D match to TRBD1 (5 bases). CDR1 is SNHLY and CDR2 is FYNNEI in the germline V gene. The CDR3 covers 15 residues. V lost 2 bases and J lost 3, with 11 bases in between.

This chain links TRBV27 with TRBJ1-2; weak D call: TRBD1 (6 bases). The CDR3 extends over 14 amino acids. Trimming took off 6 bases at V and 7 bases at J, with 18 bases between the two ends. Per the germline V gene, CDR1 is MNHEY and CDR2 is SMNVEV (reference sequence). In nucleotides, the CDR3 is TGTGCCAGCAGCCCGCAAGGACAGTCTGTTGGCTACACCTTC. This codes for CASSPQGQSVGYTF.

Concerning this clonotype: A junction end diverges from the germline sequence, so it may reflect a read error. The chain joins TRBV29-1 to TRBJ2-7, with TRBD1 matching over 10 bases. In germline, CDR1 is SQVTM, CDR2 ANQGSEA. There are 15 residues in the CDR3. CDR3: CSVETTGQGSSEQYF. The CDR3, as DNA: TGCAGCGTTGAAACGACGGGACAGGGGTCCTCCGAGCAGTACTTC.

The V and J genes are TRBV20-1 and TRBJ2-3; 13 positions agree with TRBD2. Germline assignment: CDR1 DFQATT and CDR2 SNEGSKA (reference sequence). This CDR3 spans 16 amino acids. V lost 6 bases, J lost 5 bases, and 11 bases stayed unmatched. Here the CDR3 DNA reads TGCAGTGCGTACTCCGTGGGACTAGCGGGAAGAGATACGCAGTATTTT. This translates into CSAYSVGLAGRDTQYF.

The table lists this clonotype with a few counts. V and J are TRBV5-6 and TRBJ2-5; TRBD1 might be the D (5 bases). V lost 1 base to trimming and J lost 6 bases, with 7 bases between them. CDR3 length equals 12 residues. Per germline, CDR1 SGHDT and CDR2 YYEEEE. The CDR3 nucleotides are TGTGCCAGCAGCTTGTTGGGGCAGACCCAGTACTTC. Encoded protein: CASSLLGQTQYF.

Concerning this clonotype itself: This may be a read error: a much more frequent sequence differs by one nucleotide. V gene TRBV7-8 combines with J gene TRBJ1-5; D is uncertain. The CDR3 loop spans 14 amino acids. Germline loops: CDR1 SGHVS, CDR2 FQNEAQ. CDR3 DNA sequence: TGTGCCAGCGGAAGCAGTTTAGGGAATCGGCCCCAGCATTTT. Amino acid sequence: CASGSSLGNRPQHF.

This clonotype was detected ten times or more. The chain has TRBV20-1 and TRBJ2-1; 7 nucleotides line up with TRBD2. Germline CDR1 DFQATT, CDR2 SNEGSKA (reference sequence). Losses at the gene ends were 6 bases for V and 1 base for J; bases not matched to a gene: 9. The CDR3 runs to 15 residues. CDR3 coding DNA: TGCAGTGCCTACCCTAGCGGACAATCCTACAATGAGCAGTTCTTC. Its translation: CSAYPSGQSYNEQFF.

The rearrangement joins TRBV15 to TRBJ1-5; no reliable D call. Germline V lookup: CDR1 LNHNV, CDR2 YYDKDF (reference sequence). The CDR3 has 12 amino acids. Deletions cut 1 base from V and 7 bases from J, with 5 bases between. CDR3 sequence (DNA): TGTGCCACCAGCAGAGTAGGCCAGCCCCAGCATTTT. This encodes CATSRVGQPQHF.

This clonotype has only a few counts. This rearrangement joins TRBV3-1 to TRBJ2-6, with a tentative D call TRBD2 (5 bases). Germline CDR1 and CDR2: LGHDT and YNNKEL (reference sequence). The CDR3 sequence is 15 residues long. V was clipped by 1 base and J by 2 bases, with 6 bases between them. CDR3 amino acids: CASSQARAGANVLTF. Here the CDR3 DNA reads TGTGCCAGCAGCCAAGCGAGGGCTGGGGCCAACGTCCTGACTTTC.

This clonotype has a count of ten or more. The chain couples TRBV29-1 to TRBJ2-1; a possible D gene is TRBD2 (5 bases). The V gene's germline CDR1 is SQVTM and CDR2 ANQGSEA. This CDR3 spans 13 amino acids. CDR3: CSTRTFSYNEQFF. The CDR3 nucleotides are TGCAGTACTAGGACTTTCTCCTACAATGAGCAGTTCTTC.

The chain is built from TRBV20-1 and TRBJ2-7; 10 nucleotides agree with TRBD1. This CDR3 is built from 15 residues. Germline V gene data show CDR1 as DFQATT and CDR2 as SNEGSKA (reference sequence). V shed 0 bases and J 8 bases; nucleotides not matched to a gene: 10. The CDR3 DNA follows: TGCAGTGCTAGAGAACCAGGGACAGGGGAAGGGAAGCAGTACTTC. Amino acids: CSAREPGTGEGKQYF.

V usage is TRBV29-1 and J usage is TRBJ1-4, with a possible D match to TRBD1 (6 bases). This CDR3 region has 12 residues. Trimming took off 7 bases at V and 8 bases at J, with 14 bases between the two ends. The germline CDR1 and CDR2 sequences are SQVTM and ANQGSEA. The CDR3 region has the DNA TGCAGCGCGGGGGCGGGAAGGGAAAAACTGTTTTTT. As protein: CSAGAGREKLFF.

The chain combines TRBV28 with TRBJ2-7, with 7 bases lining up with TRBD1. V trimming: 6 bases; J trimming: 12 bases; junction bases outside the gene matches: 17. Germline CDR1 reads MDHEN; CDR2 reads SYDVKM. The CDR3 spans 14 residues. CDR3 bases: TGTGCCAGCAGCCCAACTTGGCAACAGGGGACCATGTACTTC. Protein sequence: CASSPTWQQGTMYF.

This clonotype was seen ten or more times. This chain connects TRBV12-3 or TRBV12-4 to TRBJ2-1, with D possibly matching TRBD1 (5 bases). The V gene lost 2 bases and the J gene lost 6 bases, with 11 bases spanning the gap. The CDR3 loop spans 14 amino acids. CDR3 sequence reads: CASSLSGFGNEQFF. The CDR3 coding sequence is TGTGCCAGCAGTTTATCAGGGTTTGGCAATGAGCAGTTCTTC.

This sequence joins TRBV18 and TRBJ1-3; D gene uncertain. V gave up 1 base and J gave up 0 bases, with 13 bases separating them. This CDR3 has 17 amino acids. Germline loops: CDR1 KGHSH, CDR2 LQKENI. Written as DNA, the CDR3 is TGTGCCAGCTCACCACTCCCGCCCGGAGACTCTGGAAACACCATATATTTT. It yields the protein CASSPLPPGDSGNTIYF.

This clonotype was seen a handful of times. The J gene is TRBJ2-2, the V gene TRBV2; weak D call: TRBD1 (5 bases). Deletions cut 6 bases from V and 1 base from J, with 24 bases between. The germline gives CDR1 SNHLY, CDR2 FYNNEI. This CDR3 is built from 19 residues. Written as DNA, the CDR3 is TGTGCCAGCAGGGAGACAGCCCTGGCCCTCTCGCGGAACACCGGGGAGCTGTTTTTT. This sequence encodes CASRETALALSRNTGELFF.

This clonotype was recorded many times. The rearrangement uses TRBV13 and TRBJ1-3; D possibly corresponds to TRBD1 (5 bases). Germline loops: CDR1 PRHDT, CDR2 FYEKMQ (reference sequence). Between the trimmed V and J ends, which lost 5 bases and 1 base, there was a span of 15 bases. The CDR3 covers 16 residues. The CDR3 sequence: CASSGAPTRSGNTIYF. The CDR3 nucleotides are TGTGCCAGCAGCGGGGCGCCAACCAGATCTGGAAACACCATATATTTT.

V usage is TRBV28 and J usage is TRBJ1-5; TRBD1 agrees at 9 bases. This CDR3 contains 17 residues. V lost 7 bases and J lost 6; bases outside the gene matches: 16. Looked up from germline, CDR1 is MDHEN and CDR2 is SYDVKM. CDR3 coding DNA: TGTGCCAGCATTGGGAACCGGGACAGGGAGTCGAGTCAGCCCCAGCATTTT. The encoded protein is CASIGNRDRESSQPQHF. Based on the CDR3 plus reference TRBV28 and TRBJ1-5, the full variable domain is DVKVTQSSRYLVKRTGEKVFLECVQDMDHENMFWYRQDPGLGLRLIYFSYDVKMKEKGDIPEGYSVSREKKERFSLILESASTNQTSMYLCASIGNRDRESSQPQHFGDGTRLSIL.

The sample holds a few counts of this clonotype. This chain links TRBV7-3 with TRBJ1-1; D perhaps matches TRBD1 (5 bases). This CDR3 region has 13 residues. V lost 4 bases to trimming and J lost 4 bases, with 10 bases between them. The V gene's germline CDR1 is SGHTA and CDR2 FQGTGA. CDR3 residues: CASSYGGVTEAFF. Here the CDR3 DNA reads TGTGCCAGCAGCTACGGAGGGGTCACTGAAGCTTTCTTT. The full variable domain, completed using reference TRBV7-3 and TRBJ1-1, is GAGVSQTPSNKVTEKGKYVELRCDPISGHTALYWYRQSLGQGPEFLIYFQGTGAADDSGLPNDRFFAVRPEGSVSTLKIQRTERGDSAVYLCASSYGGVTEAFFGQGTRLTVV.

This clonotype has just a few counts. This CDR3 reads CSAIGTSGGSISYNEQFF. The DNA of the CDR3 is TGCAGTGCGATCGGGACTAGCGGGGGGTCCATCTCCTACAATGAGCAGTTCTTC. The chain employs TRBV20-1 and TRBJ2-1; 15 bases line up with TRBD2. V lost 6 bases and J lost 0; bases outside the gene matches: 9. This CDR3 region has 18 residues. Germline CDR1 reads DFQATT; CDR2 reads SNEGSKA (reference sequence).

This chain uses TRBV7-2 with TRBJ2-1; D ambiguous. V was clipped by 5 bases and J by 8 bases, with 25 bases between them. Germline V CDR1 and CDR2: SGHTA, FQGNSA. The CDR3 runs to 17 residues. CDR3 loop: CASSQQYRTPQLDEQFF. For the CDR3, the DNA is TGTGCCAGCAGCCAACAGTACAGAACCCCTCAGTTGGATGAGCAGTTCTTC.

This clonotype was seen more than once but under ten times. The chain employs TRBV4-2 and TRBJ2-4, with 11 bases fitting TRBD1. The CDR3 sequence is 17 residues long. Germline V gene sequence: CDR1 LGHNA, CDR2 YNFKEQ. The V segment lost 2 bases and the J segment 0 bases; nucleotides outside the gene matches: 3. CDR3 residues: CASSQLGQGEAKNIQYF. CDR3 nucleotides: TGTGCCAGCAGCCAACTGGGACAGGGGGAAGCCAAAAACATTCAGTACTTC.

The chain links TRBV2 to TRBJ1-2; tentatively, D is TRBD1 (5 bases). This CDR3 has 14 amino acids. Germline loops: CDR1 SNHLY, CDR2 FYNNEI. The V end lost 6 bases, the J end lost 1 base, and 12 bases lay between the germline ends. The CDR3 nucleotides read TGTGCCAGCAGAGCCAGGGAGATTAACTATGGCTACACCTTC. Its protein is CASRAREINYGYTF.

This chain joins TRBV20-1 and TRBJ1-5; TRBD1 might be the D (5 bases). V lost 3 bases to trimming and J lost 0 bases, with 15 bases between them. Germline V gives CDR1 DFQATT, CDR2 SNEGSKA (reference sequence). The CDR3 is 16 amino acids. This chain's CDR3 is CSASLGGRYSNQPQHF. Written as DNA, the CDR3 is TGCAGTGCTAGCCTCGGGGGACGATATAGCAATCAGCCCCAGCATTTT.

In this sample, this clonotype turned up a few times. J is TRBJ2-6 and V is TRBV6-5, with a possible D match to TRBD1 (6 bases). The CDR3 contains 17 residues. The V gene lost 2 bases and the J gene lost 0 bases, with 11 bases spanning the gap. Germline V gene sequence: CDR1 MNHEY, CDR2 SVGAGI. The CDR3 spells CASSYRQARSGANVLTF. CDR3 DNA sequence: TGTGCCAGCAGTTACAGACAGGCCCGCTCTGGGGCCAACGTCCTGACTTTC.

This clonotype was counted ten times or more. This chain connects TRBV9 to TRBJ1-6; D is unresolved. The ends were cut back, 1 base at V and 2 bases at J, with 4 bases in the middle. Looked up from germline, CDR1 is SGDLS and CDR2 is YYNGEE. CDR3 length: 14 residues. CDR3 in amino acids: CASSVQPYNSPLHF. The CDR3 nucleotides are TGTGCCAGCAGCGTACAGCCCTATAATTCACCCCTCCACTTT. The full variable domain, its missing parts supplied by reference TRBV9 and TRBJ1-6, is DSGVTQTPKHLITATGQRVTLRCSPRSGDLSVYWYQQSLDQGLQFLIQYYNGEERAKGNILERFSAQQFPDLHSELNLSSLELGDSALYFCASSVQPYNSPLHFGNGTRLTVT.

This clonotype was counted ten times or more. V is TRBV12-5 and J is TRBJ2-2, with D possibly TRBD1 on 5 matching bases. Germline CDR1 LGHNT, CDR2 FRNRAP. V was cut by 8 bases and J by 6 bases, with 13 bases left in between. The CDR3 loop spans 13 amino acids. Here the CDR3 reads CASRQSSAGELFF. DNA of the CDR3: TGTGCTAGTCGACAGAGCTCCGCCGGGGAGCTGTTTTTT.